The following is a T cell receptor (beta chain) sequence with its context. The antigen is undetermined. This CDR3 is also generated by other DNA sequences in the sample. This entry is derived from a study of cytomegalovirus exposure and HLA in healthy donors. About the study: Early on, a data release was issued that held 85 million to 95 million unique TCRs from HLA-typed donors.

Healthy bone marrow donors made up the cohort. V was clipped by 6 bases and J by 4 bases, with 4 bases between them. Germline CDR1 reads MNHEY; CDR2 reads SMNVEV (reference sequence). The CDR3 runs 11 residues. Study-wide results and limits: The classifier, whose performance was assessed in both the original and validation cohorts, reportedly diagnosed cytomegalovirus status with high specificity and sensitivity. Most CMV-associated TCR beta chains were later found to appear HLA-restricted.

PCR was performed using 60 Vbeta and 13 Jbeta primers. The repertoire was sequenced with immunoSEQ multiplex PCR; TCRdb's copy has only in-frame clones and lacks some. The sample has 120,000 to 150,000 clones, roughly 77% seen once. The clonotype comes from a female donor in good health and CMV-seronegative. Sequenced: PBMCs. The chain carries TRBV27 and TRBJ2-1, with no clear D. CDR3 sequence (DNA): TGTGCCAGCAGCCTATACAATGAGCAGTTCTTC. It is translated as CASSLYNEQFF.